The 16 T cell receptor beta chains presented below share a single source sample, sequenced in a study of T cells after yellow fever vaccination. TCRdb re-called the 5' RACE reads with MiXCR, one entry per CDR3 protein. The profile covers about 49,000 distinct CDR3 sequences, with about 7.9% appearing a single time and over 25% taken by the ten largest. The sequences come from CD8+ T cells sorted from PBMCs, collected roughly 14 days after the first yellow fever vaccination. The receptors derive from a young man who received the YFV17D yellow fever vaccine.

The rearrangement uses TRBV29-1 and TRBJ1-1; a weak D match, TRBD1 (6 bases). CDR1 is SQVTM, CDR2 ANQGSEA, per germline. The CDR3 totals 12 residues. Trimming pared 6 bases from V and 1 base from J, leaving 9 bases between. CDR3 bases: TGCAGCGTGCGGACAGAGAACACTGAAGCTTTCTTT. Protein: CSVRTENTEAFF.

This clonotype was counted only a few times. The rearrangement joins TRBV12-3 or TRBV12-4 to TRBJ1-2; 11 nucleotides align to TRBD1. The V gene end was trimmed by 4 bases and the J gene end by 4 bases; junction bases not matched to a gene: 5. This CDR3 spans 15 amino acids. The DNA for the CDR3 is TGTGCCAGCAGTTCAGGGACAGGGGGGGCCTATGGCTACACCTTC. Residues: CASSSGTGGAYGYTF.

This clonotype has ten or more counts. This chain connects TRBV20-1 to TRBJ2-7; D remains ambiguous. There are 11 residues in the CDR3. V was cut by 3 bases and J by 4 bases, with 7 bases left in between. Germline CDR1 is DFQATT and CDR2 is SNEGSKA (reference sequence). CDR3 bases: TGCAGTGCTAGGTTGGAGTACGAGCAGTACTTC. It encodes CSARLEYEQYF.

Many counts were recorded for this clonotype. The genes are TRBV12-3 or TRBV12-4 and TRBJ2-5; 8 positions match TRBD2. With V trimmed by 5 bases and J by 5 bases, 1 base remained unmatched. This CDR3 comprises 12 residues. The CDR3 region is CASSRGGETQYF. The CDR3 nucleotides are TGTGCCAGCAGTCGGGGGGGGGAGACCCAGTACTTC.

This clonotype has just a few counts. The chain joins TRBV5-1 to TRBJ1-1; no reliable D call. The germline V gene has CDR1 SGHRS and CDR2 YFSETQ. This CDR3 region has 15 residues. Trimming stripped 0 bases from V and 0 bases from J, with 9 bases between. The CDR3 is CASSLVSALNTEAFF. CDR3 coding DNA: TGCGCCAGCAGCTTGGTTTCAGCCTTGAACACTGAAGCTTTCTTT.

This clonotype has more than one count but fewer than ten. V usage is TRBV2 and J usage is TRBJ2-6, with 8 bases matching TRBD1. The germline V gene encodes CDR1 SNHLY and CDR2 FYNNEI. Trimming at V came to 3 bases and at J to 0 bases, leaving 10 bases not matched to a gene. This CDR3 has 19 residues. Here the CDR3 reads CASSELRTGSNSGANVLTF. The CDR3, as DNA: TGTGCCAGCAGTGAGCTTCGGACAGGGTCAAACTCTGGGGCCAACGTCCTGACTTTC.

This clonotype has ten or more counts. The CDR3 sequence is CASSYSTLHLNTEAFF. CDR3 DNA sequence: TGTGCCAGCAGTTACTCGACGCTCCACCTGAACACTGAAGCTTTCTTT. This chain connects TRBV6-5 to TRBJ1-1, with D hard to call. Trimming stripped 0 bases from V and 0 bases from J, with 11 bases between. The CDR3 totals 16 residues. Per germline, CDR1 MNHEY and CDR2 SVGAGI.

The rearrangement uses TRBV7-3 and TRBJ2-3; D may match TRBD1 or TRBD2 (5 bases each). Looked up from germline, CDR1 is SGHTA and CDR2 is FQGTGA. The CDR3 totals 14 residues. V was cut by 7 bases and J by 5 bases, with 16 bases left in between. The CDR3 bases are TGTGCCAGCACCCTGGGGGAAGGGCTAGATACGCAGTATTTT. It encodes CASTLGEGLDTQYF.

This clonotype was seen ten or more times. V gene TRBV6-5 combines with J gene TRBJ2-2; D is uncertain. The CDR3 contains 13 residues. V was trimmed by 2 bases and J by 7 bases, leaving 8 bases between them. The germline gives CDR1 MNHEY, CDR2 SVGAGI. CDR3 in amino acids: CASSYGSGGELFF. In nucleotides, the CDR3 is TGTGCCAGCAGTTACGGGTCAGGCGGGGAGCTGTTTTTT.

This clonotype has ten or more counts. The V gene is TRBV24-1, the J gene TRBJ2-1, with 8 bases fitting TRBD1. Trimming cost V 9 bases and J 7 bases; bases outside gene matches: 7. This CDR3 is 13 amino acids long. The germline V gene has CDR1 KGHDR and CDR2 SFDVKD. CDR3 sequence (DNA): TGTGCCACCGCCGACAGGGGCGGTAATGAGCAGTTCTTC. Translating it yields CATADRGGNEQFF.

This clonotype has ten or more counts. The chain has TRBV7-2 and TRBJ2-7, with 13 nucleotides matching TRBD2. CDR1 SGHTA and CDR2 FQGNSA come from the germline V gene. The trim removed 8 bases at V and 2 bases at J, leaving 12 bases unmatched. The CDR3 has 17 amino acids. DNA for the CDR3: TGTGCCAGCCGCCCCAGACGGACTAGCGGGGGAACCTACGAGCAGTACTTC. It yields the protein CASRPRRTSGGTYEQYF.

This clonotype was found many times. This chain links TRBV12-3 or TRBV12-4 with TRBJ2-7; no definite D call. The CDR3 sequence is 12 residues long. Trimming cost V 6 bases and J 3 bases, with 9 bases left between them. The CDR3 DNA is TGTGCCAGCAGACGCCCAGGCTACGAGCAGTACTTC. This sequence encodes CASRRPGYEQYF.

In its sample, this clonotype was seen many times. J is TRBJ2-2 and V is TRBV24-1, with D possibly being TRBD2 (6 bases). With 9 bases removed from V and 6 bases from J, the gap between germline ends came to 10 bases. The CDR3 spans 12 residues. CDR1 and CDR2 (germline): KGHDR, SFDVKD. CDR3 in DNA: TGTGCCACCGCGGGGTTTCCCGGGGAGCTGTTTTTT. This codes for CATAGFPGELFF.

At least ten counts were recorded for this clonotype. The CDR3 DNA is TGCGCCAGCAGCCAAGATATCTCCACAGATACGCAGTATTTT. Protein: CASSQDISTDTQYF. The V gene is TRBV4-3, the J gene TRBJ2-3, with unresolved D. The V end was cut by 0 bases, the J end by 2 bases, with 6 bases between. CDR3 size: 14 residues. The germline gives CDR1 LGHNA, CDR2 YSLEER.

This clonotype has a handful of counts. Mismatch with germline at one junction end may stem from a read error. This chain uses TRBV20-1 with TRBJ2-5; 9 bases are shared with TRBD1. The CDR3 has 17 residues. Looked up from germline, CDR1 is DFQATT and CDR2 is SNEGSKA (reference sequence). CDR3 amino acids: CCARGLTGGGKQETQYF. In DNA form, the CDR3 reads TGCTGTGCTAGAGGCCTTACAGGGGGCGGTAAACAAGAGACCCAGTACTTC.

The sample holds many counts of this clonotype. The CDR3 is CASSQGLGQDTQYF. The DNA for the CDR3 is TGCGCCAGCAGCCAGGGATTGGGACAAGATACGCAGTATTTT. J is TRBJ2-3 and V is TRBV4-1; a weak D match, TRBD1 (6 bases). Trimming left V 3 bases short and J 5 bases short, with 12 bases between. Germline assignment: CDR1 MGHRA and CDR2 YSYEKL. CDR3 length: 14 amino acids.